One sample yielded the 21 T cell receptor beta chains listed below, sequenced in a study of blood T cells in healthy people across ages. A second PCR of roughly 6 to 12 cycles used a sample-barcoded 5' primer and a J-beta primer mix. One entry per CDR3 protein results from TCRdb running MiXCR on the 5' RACE reads. The sample records roughly 1.9 million distinct CDR3 sequences, roughly two fifths being singletons. Material for sequencing was blood. Every receptor here comes from a human donor in good health.

This clonotype was detected only a few times. This chain uses TRBV6-2 or TRBV6-3 with TRBJ2-1; the D call may be TRBD1 or TRBD2 (5 bases each). Germline V gene sequence: CDR1 MNHEY, CDR2 SVGEGT. V lost 3 bases and J lost 0, with 15 bases in between. This CDR3 region has 17 residues. This CDR3 is CASSYEGRRSSYNEQFF. The CDR3, as DNA: TGTGCCAGCAGTTATGAGGGACGCCGGAGCTCCTACAATGAGCAGTTCTTC.

V and J are TRBV20-1 and TRBJ1-5, with 9 bases that match TRBD1. The CDR3 has 15 amino acids. J gave up 0 bases and V 5 bases, and 5 bases lay outside the gene matches. Germline CDR1 is DFQATT and CDR2 is SNEGSKA (reference sequence). CDR3 nucleotide sequence: TGCAGTGCTGAAGGGACAGGGTATAGCAATCAGCCCCAGCATTTT. Encoded protein: CSAEGTGYSNQPQHF.

This clonotype was detected a few times. CDR3: CASRPGLAGGPGPDTQYF. The CDR3 bases are TGTGCCAGCAGACCTGGACTAGCGGGGGGGCCGGGTCCAGATACGCAGTATTTT. The chain employs TRBV6-2 or TRBV6-3 and TRBJ2-3, with 15 positions matching TRBD2. This CDR3 has 18 residues. V was pared by 6 bases and J by 4 bases, with 11 bases of the junction left unmatched. CDR1 MNHEY and CDR2 SVGEGT come from the germline V gene.

This chain connects TRBV5-1 to TRBJ2-2; TRBD1 aligns across 10 bases. Trimming removed 5 bases from V and 6 bases from J; junction bases left unmatched: 10. The CDR3 loop spans 16 amino acids. Germline values: CDR1 SGHRS, CDR2 YFSETQ. The CDR3 sequence is CASRHRQGALSGELFF. The CDR3 coding sequence is TGCGCCAGCAGGCACCGACAGGGGGCTTTGTCCGGGGAGCTGTTTTTT.

The rearrangement joins TRBV20-1 to TRBJ1-1; maybe TRBD1 (5 bases). V lost 6 bases and J lost 3, with 14 bases in between. Germline-derived CDR1 and CDR2 are DFQATT and SNEGSKA (reference sequence). CDR3 length: 13 residues. This CDR3 reads CSASRDGDTEAFF. Written as DNA, the CDR3 is TGCAGTGCCTCAAGGGACGGGGACACTGAAGCTTTCTTT.

This clonotype has only one observation. V usage is TRBV7-9 and J usage is TRBJ1-2, with D tentatively TRBD1 (5 bases). Trimming took 2 bases from V and 0 from J, leaving 13 bases between them. This CDR3 is built from 16 residues. CDR1 and CDR2 (germline): SEHNR, FQNEAQ (reference sequence). The CDR3 loop reads CASSLPETDSNYGYTF. The CDR3 DNA follows: TGTGCCAGCAGCTTACCGGAGACAGATTCTAACTATGGCTACACCTTC.

The chain has TRBV6-5 and TRBJ1-1, with D hard to call. Germline CDR1 reads MNHEY; CDR2 reads SVGAGI. The V gene lost 0 bases and the J gene lost 8 bases, with 10 bases spanning the gap. This CDR3 is 13 amino acids long. The CDR3 spells CASSYSGRNEAFF. The CDR3 DNA reads TGTGCCAGCAGTTACTCGGGCAGGAACGAAGCTTTCTTT.

The genes are TRBV20-1 and TRBJ1-1; 7 bases line up with TRBD1. The V segment lost 0 bases and the J segment 2 bases; nucleotides outside the gene matches: 9. CDR3 length: 16 amino acids. Germline values: CDR1 DFQATT, CDR2 SNEGSKA (reference sequence). The CDR3 loop reads CSARDPLQGTNTEAFF. The CDR3 region has the DNA TGCAGTGCTAGAGATCCTTTACAGGGGACCAACACTGAAGCTTTCTTT.

This clonotype was recorded a few times. The chain's CDR3 is CASSSPQGVGSQHF. In DNA, the CDR3 is TGTGCCAGCAGTTCCCCGCAGGGGGTAGGTTCCCAGCATTTT. The chain joins TRBV12-3 or TRBV12-4 to TRBJ1-5; TRBD1 agrees at 7 bases. Trimming removed 4 bases from V and 11 bases from J; junction bases left unmatched: 11. The CDR3 is 14 amino acids.

About this clonotype: The junction shows a germline mismatch at one end, possibly a read error. The rearrangement links TRBV7-9 to TRBJ2-7, with 7 bases lining up with TRBD1. This CDR3 has 13 residues. The germline V gene encodes CDR1 SEHNR and CDR2 FQNEAQ (reference sequence). The CDR3 DNA follows: TGTGCCGTTAGGGGGCAAAGCTCCTACGAGCAATACTTC. Translating it yields CAVRGQSSYEQYF.

The rearrangement links TRBV5-1 to TRBJ2-3; either TRBD1 or TRBD2 may supply D (6 bases each). The CDR3 contains 15 residues. V dropped 2 bases and J dropped 3 bases, with 13 bases sitting between them. CDR1 SGHRS and CDR2 YFSETQ come from the germline V gene. In DNA form, the CDR3 reads TGCGCCAGCAGCTTATGGGGGGCGCTGACAGATACGCAGTATTTT. Protein sequence: CASSLWGALTDTQYF.

The CDR3 reads CASSFTGAAYEQYF. In DNA form, the CDR3 reads TGTGCCAGCAGCTTCACAGGAGCAGCCTACGAGCAGTACTTC. The chain is built from TRBV7-9 and TRBJ2-7, with a possible D match to TRBD1 (5 bases). Trimming removed 3 bases from V and 2 bases from J, with 11 bases in between. Germline V lookup: CDR1 SEHNR, CDR2 FQNEAQ (reference sequence). The CDR3 covers 14 residues.

The V and J genes are TRBV7-8 and TRBJ1-1; D not certain. V lost 4 bases and J lost 4, with 10 bases in between. This CDR3 region has 13 residues. From germline, CDR1 is SGHVS and CDR2 FQNEAQ. The chain's CDR3 is CASSSKAGTEAFF. For the CDR3, the DNA is TGTGCCAGCAGCTCCAAGGCAGGCACTGAAGCTTTCTTT.

The chain employs TRBV6-6 and TRBJ1-6; D is unresolved. Trimming took 4 bases from V and 0 from J, leaving 13 bases between them. Germline-derived CDR1 and CDR2 are MNHNY and SVGAGI (reference sequence). This CDR3 has 17 residues. This CDR3 reads CASSLTGPSSYNSPLHF. The CDR3 coding sequence is TGTGCCAGCAGTTTAACCGGGCCTAGCTCCTATAATTCACCCCTCCACTTT.

This chain links TRBV12-3 or TRBV12-4 with TRBJ2-7; D uncertain. V gave up 3 bases and J gave up 5 bases, with 14 bases separating them. This CDR3 contains 14 residues. The CDR3 nucleotides are TGTGCCAGCAGTTTCTCACTCATAGAGGACGAGCAGTACTTC. Translated, it gives CASSFSLIEDEQYF.

The V gene is TRBV4-3, the J gene TRBJ1-2; TRBD1 is a possible D gene (5 bases). This CDR3 spans 16 amino acids. Deletions cut 0 bases from V and 4 bases from J, with 15 bases between. The germline gives CDR1 LGHNA, CDR2 YSLEER. DNA for the CDR3: TGCGCCAGCAGCCAAGATTCCAGGGTTGAGCTCTATGGCTACACCTTC. Translation gives CASSQDSRVELYGYTF.

The chain combines TRBV5-6 with TRBJ2-7; no clear D. The CDR3 runs to 15 residues. Per the germline V gene, CDR1 is SGHDT and CDR2 is YYEEEE. V was shortened by 4 bases and J by 1 base, with 15 bases between the two germline ends. CDR3 amino acids: CASSPGGAGSYEQYF. DNA for the CDR3: TGTGCCAGCAGCCCGGGCGGTGCAGGATCCTACGAGCAGTACTTC.

The chain uses TRBV7-2 and TRBJ2-4, with D tentatively TRBD2 (6 bases). With the DNA end fitting TRBJ2-7 better, the J assignment may be wrong. The CDR3 sequence is 13 residues long. Germline CDR1 is SGHTA and CDR2 is FQGNSA. CDR3 sequence (DNA): TGTGCCAGCAGCCTTAACTCAGCGGGCGAGCAGTACTTC. Translating gives CASSLNSAGEQYF.

The rearrangement joins TRBV7-2 to TRBJ2-3; D might be TRBD2 (7 bases). The germline gives CDR1 SGHTA, CDR2 FQGNSA. V was trimmed by 1 base and J by 5 bases, leaving 16 bases between them. The CDR3 has 16 amino acids. The CDR3 sequence is CASSLVGGASEDTQYF. The CDR3 bases are TGTGCCAGCAGCTTAGTTGGGGGGGCAAGCGAAGATACGCAGTATTTT.

This chain uses TRBV25-1 with TRBJ2-1, with unresolved D. This CDR3 has 14 residues. Germline V lookup: CDR1 MGHDK, CDR2 SYGVNS. Trimming removed 3 bases from V and 6 bases from J, with 12 bases in between. CDR3 sequence: CASSEIRPPNEQFF. For the CDR3, the DNA is TGTGCCAGCAGTGAGATAAGGCCCCCCAATGAGCAGTTCTTC.

This CDR3 reads CASSQETRTPCTF. The CDR3 nucleotides read TGCGCCAGCAGCCAAGAGACTCGCACCCCCTGCACCTTC. The rearrangement joins TRBV4-3 to TRBJ1-2; D remains ambiguous. The V gene lost 0 bases and the J gene lost 13 bases, with 15 bases spanning the gap. This CDR3 is built from 13 residues. Germline CDR1 and CDR2: LGHNA and YSLEER.